This T cell receptor beta chain came from a study of PD-L1 blockade in urothelial cancer. Study in general: T cells were recovered from blood samples at a median of roughly 150,000.

Each patient presented with locally advanced or metastatic urothelial carcinoma. Data came from immunoSEQ multiplex PCR; TCRdb stores just in-frame clones and leaves some out. This table holds 70,000 to 90,000 clones, over 80% found once. Regarding the study as a whole: Durable-benefit patients had greater expansion of tumor-associated blood clones at 3 weeks.

Germline assignment: CDR1 SGHTA and CDR2 FQGNSA. V lost 1 base and J lost 7, with 11 bases in between. There are 14 residues in the CDR3. Details on this clone: The antigen remains unidentified.

This TCR came from a man in his sixties or seventies with urothelial cancer. V usage is TRBV7-2 and J usage is TRBJ1-5; D is unresolved. Source: PBMCs, taken around atezolizumab (anti-PD-L1) treatment. The DNA of the CDR3 is TGTGCCAGCAGCTTAGTGGCCACCCAGCAGCCCCAGCATTTT. It translates to CASSLVATQQPQHF.